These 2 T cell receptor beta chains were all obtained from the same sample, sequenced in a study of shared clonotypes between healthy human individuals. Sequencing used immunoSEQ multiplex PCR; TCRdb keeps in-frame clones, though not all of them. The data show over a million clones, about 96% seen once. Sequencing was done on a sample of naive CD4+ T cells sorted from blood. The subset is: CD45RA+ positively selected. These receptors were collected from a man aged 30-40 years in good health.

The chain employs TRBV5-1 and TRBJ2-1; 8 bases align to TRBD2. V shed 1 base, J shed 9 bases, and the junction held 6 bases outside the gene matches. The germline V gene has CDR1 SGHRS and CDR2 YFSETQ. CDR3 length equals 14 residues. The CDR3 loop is CASSLTGGPFEQFF. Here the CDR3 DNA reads TGCGCCAGCAGCTTGACGGGAGGGCCGTTTGAGCAGTTCTTC.

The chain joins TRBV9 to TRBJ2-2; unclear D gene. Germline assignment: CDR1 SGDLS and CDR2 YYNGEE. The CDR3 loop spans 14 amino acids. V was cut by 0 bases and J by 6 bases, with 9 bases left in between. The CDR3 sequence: CASSVDPTAGELFF. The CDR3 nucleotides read TGTGCCAGCAGCGTAGACCCGACGGCCGGGGAGCTGTTTTTT.